A selection of T cell receptor beta chains follows, all from one sample in a study of blood T cell repertoires in COVID-19. Measured with immunoSEQ multiplex PCR; TCRdb has only the in-frame clones, and not every one. The repertoire holds approximately 480,000 clones, with 89% as singletons. The specimen was peripheral blood. These receptors were collected from a man younger than 30 with COVID-19, enrolled during active disease. CDR3s include the opening cysteine and the closing phenylalanine or tryptophan. The D gene is left open where the match is weak. Where a row states a size, it is once, few, many or the class of an expanded clone; other rows omit it.

d_call j_call v_call clone_size cdr3_nt cdr3_aa
TRBD1 TRBJ1-2 TRBV29-1 NA TGCAGCGTTTACCGGGACAGAGAGGGCTACACCTTC CSVYRDREGYTF
NA TRBJ2-2 TRBV27 NA TGTGCCAGCAGTTTAAACAGGGCGAACACCGGGGAGCTGTTTTTT CASSLNRANTGELFF
NA TRBJ2-4 TRBV28 NA TGTGCCAGCAGTTTAGGCAGAAAAAACATTCAGTACTTC CASSLGRKNIQYF
NA TRBJ2-7 TRBV5-4 NA TGTGCCAGCAGCTTTGGCTCGGGTGTTTACGAGCAGTACTTC CASSFGSGVYEQYF
NA TRBJ2-5 TRBV7-2 NA TGTGCCAGCAGCACTTTGGGGCTCCAAGAGACCCAGTACTTC CASSTLGLQETQYF
NA TRBJ2-7 TRBV24-1 NA TGTGCCACCAGTGAGGAGGGAGGCTACGAGCAGTACTTC CATSEEGGYEQYF
TRBD1 TRBJ1-2 TRBV24-1 once TGTGCCACCAGTGATTCGGGGACAGGGGGCATCTATGGCTACACCTTC CATSDSGTGGIYGYTF
NA TRBJ2-2 TRBV5-6 NA TGTGCCAGCAGCTTAATAGACTCCACCGGGGAGCTGTTTTTT CASSLIDSTGELFF
TRBD2 TRBJ2-3 TRBV14 NA TGTGCCAGCAGTCCCGGGACTAGGTACACAGATACGCAGTATTTT CASSPGTRYTDTQYF
TRBD1 TRBJ1-1 TRBV27 NA TGTGCCAGCAGTTTACAGGGGGTGGGAACTGAAGCTTTCTTT CASSLQGVGTEAFF
TRBD1 TRBJ1-2 TRBV2 NA TGTGCCAGCATTGCCGTGACAGGGGGCGACTATGGCTACACCTTC CASIAVTGGDYGYTF
TRBD2 TRBJ2-1 TRBV5-4 NA TGTGCCAGCAGCTGGCAACTAGCGGGAGACCACAATGAGCAGTTCTTC CASSWQLAGDHNEQFF
NA TRBJ1-5 TRBV18 NA TGTGCCAGCTCACCACTAGCTGATCAGCCCCAGCATTTT CASSPLADQPQHF
TRBD2 TRBJ2-6 TRBV5-4 NA TGTGCCAGCAGCCCACGGGAGGGCAGAGCAGCTGGGGCCAACGTCCTGACTTTC CASSPREGRAAGANVLTF
TRBD1 TRBJ2-1 TRBV18 NA TGTGCCAGCTCATTAACAGGGGGCCATGAGCAGTTCTTC CASSLTGGHEQFF
NA TRBJ1-3 TRBV25-1 NA TGTGCCAGCAGTGAAGGAGGAGTCTCTGGAAACACCATATATTTT CASSEGGVSGNTIYF
TRBD1 TRBJ2-7 TRBV6-1 NA TGTGCCAGCAGTGAGTTAGGACAGGGACCTTACGAGCAGTACTTC CASSELGQGPYEQYF
TRBD2 TRBJ2-1 TRBV9 NA TGTGCCAGCAGCAACCGACTAGCCGGTCCCCATGAGCAGTTCTTC CASSNRLAGPHEQFF
TRBD1 TRBJ1-3 TRBV5-1 NA TGCGCCAGCAGCGAACAGGGGTGGGACACCATATATTTT CASSEQGWDTIYF
NA TRBJ1-1 TRBV2 NA TGTGCCAGCCGCCTAGGCGGGGACACTGAAGCTTTCTTT CASRLGGDTEAFF
NA TRBJ1-1 TRBV3-1/TRBV3-2 NA TGTGCCAGCACCTTCGATGGGGGGGTAGGGAACACTGAAGCTTTCTTT CASTFDGGVGNTEAFF
NA TRBJ1-1 TRBV7-9 NA TGTGCCAGCAGGGATAGACAGGCTGAAGCTTTCTTT CASRDRQAEAFF
TRBD2 TRBJ2-5 TRBV2 NA TGTGCCAGCAGTCGCGGGGGGGCTGAGACCCAGTACTTC CASSRGGAETQYF
TRBD1 TRBJ2-1 TRBV11-2 NA TGTGCCAGCAGCCCGGACAGGGGGCCTGAGCAGTTCTTC CASSPDRGPEQFF
TRBD1 TRBJ1-4 TRBV7-6 NA TGTGCCAGCAGCCCCCAACAGGGGGGCAATGAAAAACTGTTTTTT CASSPQQGGNEKLFF
TRBD1 TRBJ1-5 TRBV3-1/TRBV3-2 NA TGTGCCAGCAGTGGGACAGTGGGGGATCAGCCCCAGCATTTT CASSGTVGDQPQHF
NA TRBJ1-5 TRBV30 NA TGTGCCTGGAGTTCCGGGACATTGAATCAGCCCCAGCATTTT CAWSSGTLNQPQHF
NA TRBJ2-3 TRBV5-4 NA TGTGCCAGCAGCCCCCTTCAGCGCGGCACAGATACGCAGTATTTT CASSPLQRGTDTQYF
TRBD1 TRBJ2-5 TRBV29-1 NA TGCAGCGTCGCAGGGACAGGCGTTGGAGAGACCCAGTACTTC CSVAGTGVGETQYF
NA TRBJ2-6 TRBV9 NA TGTGCCAGCAGCGACGCCTTCCGGGATCCTCTTTCTGGGGCCAACGTCCTGACTTTC CASSDAFRDPLSGANVLTF
NA TRBJ2-2 TRBV6-5 NA TGTGCCAGCAGCCGGCCTCGGACGGGGACCGGGGAGCTGTTTTTT CASSRPRTGTGELFF
TRBD1 TRBJ2-2 TRBV3-1/TRBV3-2 NA TGTGCCAGTGCTAGGGACAGGAACACCGGGGAGCTGTTTTTT CASARDRNTGELFF
TRBD2 TRBJ2-5 TRBV5-1 once TGCGCCAGCAGCCCGGGACTAGCGGGGAGGGCCTATGAGACCCAGTACTTC CASSPGLAGRAYETQYF
NA TRBJ1-5 TRBV7-2 NA TGTGCCAGCAGCTCTTTCGACAGCTACAATCAGCCCCAGCATTTT CASSSFDSYNQPQHF
NA TRBJ1-1 TRBV11-3 NA TGTGCCAGCTCGAGGGTCGGGGGCACTGAAGCTTTCTTT CASSRVGGTEAFF
NA TRBJ1-2 TRBV11-2 NA TGTGCCAGCAACGCCTCTCCGGGGGGAACTTTATATGGCTACACCTTC CASNASPGGTLYGYTF
TRBD1 TRBJ2-7 TRBV15 NA TGTGCCACCAGCAGAGATCTCCCTGACAGGGCGGAGGACGAGCAGTACTTC CATSRDLPDRAEDEQYF
NA TRBJ2-1 TRBV30 once TGTGCCTGGAGTCCCGGGTTTGAGCAGTTCTTC CAWSPGFEQFF
NA TRBJ2-5 TRBV7-2 NA TGTGCCAGCAGCTTGAGGGGGAAGACCCAGTACTTC CASSLRGKTQYF
TRBD1 TRBJ2-5 TRBV28 NA TGTGCCAGCAGCCCTATCGACAGGGGGCGGGAGACCCAGTACTTC CASSPIDRGRETQYF
TRBD1 TRBJ2-7 TRBV25-1 NA TGTGCCAGCCCCATTGGGACAGGTGACTACGAGCAGTACTTC CASPIGTGDYEQYF
TRBD2 TRBJ2-1 TRBV6-5 NA TGTGCCAGCAGACCTACTAGCGGGAGGGGGAATGAGCAGTTCTTC CASRPTSGRGNEQFF
NA TRBJ2-7 TRBV15 once TGTGCCACCAGCAGAGCGCCTGACTCGACCTACGAGCAGTACTTC CATSRAPDSTYEQYF
NA TRBJ2-5 TRBV4-2 NA TGTGCCAGCAGCCAAGATTCCAGGACAGCGTACCAAGAGACCCAGTACTTC CASSQDSRTAYQETQYF
TRBD2 TRBJ2-3 TRBV18 NA TGTGCCAGCTCATCGGGACTAGCGGGAGGTAGCGCAGATACGCAGTATTTT CASSSGLAGGSADTQYF
NA TRBJ2-7 TRBV5-5 NA TGTGCCAGCAGGTTAAAGGGGCATCAGTCCTACGAGCAGTACTTC CASRLKGHQSYEQYF
TRBD1 TRBJ2-7 TRBV10-3 NA TGTGCCATCAGTGGGGGGACAGGGATATACGAGCAGTACTTC CAISGGTGIYEQYF
TRBD1 TRBJ1-6 TRBV27 NA TGTGCCAGCAGTTTCCGACAGGGTTTTGGGGATTCACCCCTCCACTTT CASSFRQGFGDSPLHF
TRBD2 TRBJ2-5 TRBV7-6 NA TGTGCCAGCAGCTTGATACTAGCGGGGGGGCAAGAGACCCAGTACTTC CASSLILAGGQETQYF
TRBD2 TRBJ2-7 TRBV5-4 NA TGTGCCAGCAGCGTTAGCGGGAGGCAATACGAGCAGTACTTC CASSVSGRQYEQYF
NA TRBJ2-4 TRBV5-4 NA TGTGCCAGCAGCTTGATTAGGGGGACCGAGAACATTCAGTACTTC CASSLIRGTENIQYF
TRBD1 TRBJ2-1 TRBV7-2 NA TGTGCCAGCAGCACATCGACAGGGGACAATGAGCAGTTCTTC CASSTSTGDNEQFF
NA TRBJ1-2 TRBV11-1 NA TGTGCCAGCAGCCCCCGGACAGCCACTAACTATGGCTACACCTTC CASSPRTATNYGYTF
TRBD1 TRBJ2-5 TRBV5-4 NA TGTGCCAGCAGCTTGGGACAGGGTCCGGGTGAGACCCAGTACTTC CASSLGQGPGETQYF
NA TRBJ1-4 TRBV14 NA TGTGCCAGCAGCCAATCCTTTACAACTAATGAAAAACTGTTTTTT CASSQSFTTNEKLFF